This T cell receptor (beta chain) was captured in a study of PD-L1 blockade in urothelial cancer. Libraries were prepared by immunoSEQ multiplex PCR; TCRdb keeps only in-frame clonotypes and omits some of them. In the table there are about 72,000 clones, around 88% of which are singletons. Between the trimmed V and J ends, which lost 1 base and 4 bases, there was a span of 19 bases. Germline assignment: CDR1 GTSNPN and CDR2 SVGIG (reference sequence). The CDR3 loop spans 16 amino acids. Worth noting for this clone: Its antigen is unknown.

The sample's time point: pretreatment peripheral blood. All patients handed over anywhere from 1 to 8 samples, pretreatment and on-treatment. Study-wide results and limits: Durable benefit was linked to greater 3-week expansion of tumor-associated blood clones.

The V call is TRBV30, the J call TRBJ1-1, with a weak D call TRBD1 (6 bases). The sample was PBMCs, taken around atezolizumab (anti-PD-L1) treatment. The receptor's source is a man aged 60 to 75 with urothelial cancer. CDR3 loop: CAWSGRGGAAGTEAFF. CDR3 sequence (DNA): TGTGCCTGGAGTGGTCGGGGGGGGGCGGCGGGCACTGAAGCTTTCTTT.